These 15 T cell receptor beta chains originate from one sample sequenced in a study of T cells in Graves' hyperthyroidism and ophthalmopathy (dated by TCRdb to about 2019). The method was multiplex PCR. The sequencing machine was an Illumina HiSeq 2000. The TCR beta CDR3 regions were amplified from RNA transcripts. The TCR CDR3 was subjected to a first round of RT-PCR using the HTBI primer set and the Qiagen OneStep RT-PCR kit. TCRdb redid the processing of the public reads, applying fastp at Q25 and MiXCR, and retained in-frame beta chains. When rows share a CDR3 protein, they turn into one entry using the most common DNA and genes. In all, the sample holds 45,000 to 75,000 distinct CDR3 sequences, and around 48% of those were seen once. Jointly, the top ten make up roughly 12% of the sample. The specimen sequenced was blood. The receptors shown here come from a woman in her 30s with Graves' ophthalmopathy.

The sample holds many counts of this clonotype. The CDR3 region has the DNA TGTGCCATCTCCGAACAGGGATACCCTAGAGACACTGAAGCTTTCTTT. It translates to CAISEQGYPRDTEAFF. This chain joins TRBV28 and TRBJ1-1; perhaps TRBD1 as D (6 bases). V was clipped by 10 bases and J by 3 bases, with 24 bases between them. From germline, CDR1 is MDHEN and CDR2 SYDVKM. This CDR3 spans 16 amino acids.

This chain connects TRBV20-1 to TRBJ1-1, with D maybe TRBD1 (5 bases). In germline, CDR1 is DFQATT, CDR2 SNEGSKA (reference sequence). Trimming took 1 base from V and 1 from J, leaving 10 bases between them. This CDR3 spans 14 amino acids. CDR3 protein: CSARGFRENTEAFF. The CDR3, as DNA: TGCAGTGCTAGAGGGTTCAGGGAGAACACTGAAGCTTTCTTT.

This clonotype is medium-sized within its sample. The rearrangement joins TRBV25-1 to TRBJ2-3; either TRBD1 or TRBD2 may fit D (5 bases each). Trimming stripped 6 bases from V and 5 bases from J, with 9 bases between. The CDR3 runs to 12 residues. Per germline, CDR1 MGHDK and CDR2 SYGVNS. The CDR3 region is CASRTRGDTQYF. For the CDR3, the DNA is TGTGCCAGCAGGACGAGGGGAGATACGCAGTATTTT.

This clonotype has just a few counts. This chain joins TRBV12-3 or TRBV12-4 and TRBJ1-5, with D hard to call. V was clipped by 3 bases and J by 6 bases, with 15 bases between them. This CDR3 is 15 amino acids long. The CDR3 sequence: CASSFVSGASQPQHF. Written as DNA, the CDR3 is TGTGCCAGCAGTTTTGTTTCCGGCGCGAGTCAGCCCCAGCATTTT.

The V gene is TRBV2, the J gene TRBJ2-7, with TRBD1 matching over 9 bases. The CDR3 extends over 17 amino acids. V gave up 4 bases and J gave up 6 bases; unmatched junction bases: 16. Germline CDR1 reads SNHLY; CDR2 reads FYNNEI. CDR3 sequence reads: CASSGQPGTGWIGEQYF. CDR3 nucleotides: TGTGCCAGCAGTGGCCAACCCGGGACAGGGTGGATCGGCGAGCAGTACTTC.

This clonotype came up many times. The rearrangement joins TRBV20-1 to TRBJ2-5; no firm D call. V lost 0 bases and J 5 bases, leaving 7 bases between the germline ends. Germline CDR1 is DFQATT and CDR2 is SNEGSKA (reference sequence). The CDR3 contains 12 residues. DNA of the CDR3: TGCAGTGCTAGAGATTACTGGGAGACCCAGTACTTC. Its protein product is CSARDYWETQYF.

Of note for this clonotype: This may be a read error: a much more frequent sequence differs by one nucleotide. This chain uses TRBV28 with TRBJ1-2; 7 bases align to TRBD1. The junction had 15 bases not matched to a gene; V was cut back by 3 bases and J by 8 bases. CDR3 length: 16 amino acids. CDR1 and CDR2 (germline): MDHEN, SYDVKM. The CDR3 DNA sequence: TGTGCCAGCAGTTTGGTCCAAGGACAGGAAGCGGGAGGCTACACCTTC. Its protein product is CASSLVQGQEAGGYTF.

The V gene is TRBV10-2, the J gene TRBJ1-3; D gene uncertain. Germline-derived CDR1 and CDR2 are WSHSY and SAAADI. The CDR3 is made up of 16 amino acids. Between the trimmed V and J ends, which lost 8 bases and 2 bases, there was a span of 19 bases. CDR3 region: CASQDRTSGTGNTIYF. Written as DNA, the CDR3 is TGCGCCAGCCAAGATCGGACTAGCGGTACTGGAAACACCATATATTTT.

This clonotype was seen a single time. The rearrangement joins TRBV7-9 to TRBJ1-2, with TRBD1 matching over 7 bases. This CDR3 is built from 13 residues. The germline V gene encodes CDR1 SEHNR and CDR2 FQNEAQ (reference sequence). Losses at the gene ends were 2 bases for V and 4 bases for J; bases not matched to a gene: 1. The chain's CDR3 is CASSLPGGYGYTF. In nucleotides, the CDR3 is TGTGCCAGCAGCTTACCAGGGGGCTATGGCTACACCTTC.

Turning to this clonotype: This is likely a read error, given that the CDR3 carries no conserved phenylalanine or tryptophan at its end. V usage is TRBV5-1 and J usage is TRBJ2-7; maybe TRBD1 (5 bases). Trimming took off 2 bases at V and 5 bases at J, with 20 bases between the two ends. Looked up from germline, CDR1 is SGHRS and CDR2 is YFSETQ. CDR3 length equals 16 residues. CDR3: CASSLDPLSGANEQYC. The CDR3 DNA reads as TGCGCCAGCAGCTTAGACCCACTCTCTGGGGCCAACGAGCAGTACTGC.

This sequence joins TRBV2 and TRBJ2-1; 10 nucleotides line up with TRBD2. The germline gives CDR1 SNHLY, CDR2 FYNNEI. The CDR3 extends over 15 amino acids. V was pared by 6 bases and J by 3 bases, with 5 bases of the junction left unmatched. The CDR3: CASSLAGGSYNEQFF. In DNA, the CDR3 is TGTGCCAGCAGCTTAGCGGGAGGTAGCTACAATGAGCAGTTCTTC.

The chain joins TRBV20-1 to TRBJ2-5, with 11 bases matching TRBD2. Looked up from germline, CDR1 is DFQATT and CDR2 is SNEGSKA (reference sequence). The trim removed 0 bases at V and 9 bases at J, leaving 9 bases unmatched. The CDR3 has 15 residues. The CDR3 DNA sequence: TGCAGTGCTAGAGATGAACATGGGGGACTAGCGGCCCAGTACTTC. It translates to CSARDEHGGLAAQYF.

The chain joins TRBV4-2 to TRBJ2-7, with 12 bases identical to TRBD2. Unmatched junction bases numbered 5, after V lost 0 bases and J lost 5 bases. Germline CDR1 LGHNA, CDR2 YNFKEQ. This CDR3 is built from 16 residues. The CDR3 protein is CASSQETSGSGDEQYF. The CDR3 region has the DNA TGTGCCAGCAGCCAAGAGACTAGCGGGAGCGGAGACGAGCAGTACTTC.

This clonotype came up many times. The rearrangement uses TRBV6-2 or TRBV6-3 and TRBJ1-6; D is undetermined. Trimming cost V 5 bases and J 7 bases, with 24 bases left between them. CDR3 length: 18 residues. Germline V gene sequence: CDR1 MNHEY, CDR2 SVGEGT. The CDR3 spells CASSPRIALGSQNSPLHF. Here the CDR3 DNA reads TGTGCCAGCAGTCCCAGGATTGCGCTGGGGAGTCAGAATTCACCCCTCCACTTT.

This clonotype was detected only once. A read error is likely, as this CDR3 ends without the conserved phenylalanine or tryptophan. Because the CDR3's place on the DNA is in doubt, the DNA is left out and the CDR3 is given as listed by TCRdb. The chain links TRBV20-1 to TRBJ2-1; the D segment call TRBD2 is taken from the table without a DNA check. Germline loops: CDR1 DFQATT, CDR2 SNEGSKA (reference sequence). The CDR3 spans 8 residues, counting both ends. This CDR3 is CSAKGLAE.